Given below is one T cell receptor beta chain in context. The antigen remains unidentified. Both 60 Vbeta primers and 13 Jbeta primers went into the PCR. Method: immunoSEQ multiplex PCR; TCRdb's copy keeps in-frame clones and lacks some. This table holds some 120,000 clones, 80% to 85% found once. The entry originates in a study of cytomegalovirus exposure and HLA in healthy donors. Regarding the study as a whole: In a later analysis, at a false discovery rate of 0.05, approximately 16,000 TCR beta sequences matched HLA alleles. Being productive about 87% or about 30% of the time was typical of most TCR beta V segments in an earlier analysis. The availability of immune exposure information extended only to CMV serostatus.

CDR3 size: 14 residues. Germline-derived CDR1 and CDR2 are SGHTA and FQGTGA. V lost 5 bases and J lost 5, with 15 bases in between. This TCR was sampled from a woman in her thirties in good health and CMV-seronegative. The source material was PBMCs. This chain links TRBV7-3 with TRBJ1-2, with D possibly being TRBD1 (5 bases). Here the CDR3 DNA reads TGTGCCAGCAGCCCGACCGGGGGGGAATATGGCTACACCTTC. Amino acid sequence: CASSPTGGEYGYTF.